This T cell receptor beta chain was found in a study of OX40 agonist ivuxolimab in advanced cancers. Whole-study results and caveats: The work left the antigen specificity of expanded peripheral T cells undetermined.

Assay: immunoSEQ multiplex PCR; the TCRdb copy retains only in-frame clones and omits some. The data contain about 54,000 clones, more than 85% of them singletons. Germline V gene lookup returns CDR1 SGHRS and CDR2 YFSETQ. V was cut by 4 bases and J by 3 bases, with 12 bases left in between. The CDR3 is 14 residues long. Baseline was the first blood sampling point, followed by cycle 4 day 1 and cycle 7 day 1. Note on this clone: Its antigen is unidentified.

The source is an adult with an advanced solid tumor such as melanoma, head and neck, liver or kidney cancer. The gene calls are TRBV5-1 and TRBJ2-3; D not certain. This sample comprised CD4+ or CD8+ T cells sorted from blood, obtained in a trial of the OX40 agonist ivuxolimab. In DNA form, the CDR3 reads TGCGCCAGCAGCCCGAACCCCCCGACAGATACGCAGTATTTT. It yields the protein CASSPNPPTDTQYF.